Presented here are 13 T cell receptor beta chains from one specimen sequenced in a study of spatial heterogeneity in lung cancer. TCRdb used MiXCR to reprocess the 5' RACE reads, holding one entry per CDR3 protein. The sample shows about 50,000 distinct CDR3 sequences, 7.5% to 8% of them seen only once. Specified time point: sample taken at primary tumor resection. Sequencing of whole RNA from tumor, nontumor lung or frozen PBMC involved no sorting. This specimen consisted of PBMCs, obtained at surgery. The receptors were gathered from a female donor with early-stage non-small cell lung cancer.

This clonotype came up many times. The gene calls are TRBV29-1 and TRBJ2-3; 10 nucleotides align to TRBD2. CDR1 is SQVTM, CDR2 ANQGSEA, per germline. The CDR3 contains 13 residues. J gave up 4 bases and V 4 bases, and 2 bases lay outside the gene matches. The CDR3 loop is CSVASGGADTQYF. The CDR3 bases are TGCAGCGTTGCCAGCGGGGGGGCAGATACGCAGTATTTT.

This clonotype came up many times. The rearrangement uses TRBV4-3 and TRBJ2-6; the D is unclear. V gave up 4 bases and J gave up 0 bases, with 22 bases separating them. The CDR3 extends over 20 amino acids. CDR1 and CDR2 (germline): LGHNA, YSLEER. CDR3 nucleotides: TGCGCCAGCAGCCCAAGACGTGTCTCCCACCAAGACTCTGGGGCCAACGTCCTGACTTTC. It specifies CASSPRRVSHQDSGANVLTF.

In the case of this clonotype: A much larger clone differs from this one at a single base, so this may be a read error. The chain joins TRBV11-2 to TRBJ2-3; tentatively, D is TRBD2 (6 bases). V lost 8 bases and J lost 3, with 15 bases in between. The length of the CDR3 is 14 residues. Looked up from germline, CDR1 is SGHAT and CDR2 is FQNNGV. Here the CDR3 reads CASGPGVGTDTQYF. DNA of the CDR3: TGTGCCAGCGGCCCGGGGGTGGGGACAGATACGCAGTATTTT.

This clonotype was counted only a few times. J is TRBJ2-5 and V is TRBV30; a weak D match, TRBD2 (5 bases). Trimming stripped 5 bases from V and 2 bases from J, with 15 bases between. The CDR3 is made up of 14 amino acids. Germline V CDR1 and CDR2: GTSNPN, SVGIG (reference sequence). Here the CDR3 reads CAWSPTGVQETQYF. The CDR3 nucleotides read TGTGCCTGGTCCCCGACCGGGGTACAAGAGACCCAGTACTTC.

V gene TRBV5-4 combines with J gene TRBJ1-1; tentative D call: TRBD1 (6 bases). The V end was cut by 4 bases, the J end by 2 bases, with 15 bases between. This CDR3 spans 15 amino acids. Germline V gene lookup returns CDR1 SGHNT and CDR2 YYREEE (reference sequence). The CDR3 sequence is CASSNRENTNTEAFF. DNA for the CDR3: TGTGCCAGCAGCAACAGGGAAAATACTAACACTGAAGCTTTCTTT. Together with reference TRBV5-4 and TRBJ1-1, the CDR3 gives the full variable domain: ETGVTQSPTHLIKTRGQQVTLRCSSQSGHNTVSWYQQALGQGPQFIFQYYREEENGRGNFPPRFSGLQFPNYSSELNVNALELDDSALYLCASSNRENTNTEAFFGQGTRLTVV.

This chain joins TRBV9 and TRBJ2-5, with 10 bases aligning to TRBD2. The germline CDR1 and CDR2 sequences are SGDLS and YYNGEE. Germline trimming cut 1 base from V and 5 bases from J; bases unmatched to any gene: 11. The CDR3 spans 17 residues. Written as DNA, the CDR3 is TGTGCCAGCAGCGTAAAGCCCTCACTAGCGGGGTATGAGACCCAGTACTTC. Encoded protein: CASSVKPSLAGYETQYF.

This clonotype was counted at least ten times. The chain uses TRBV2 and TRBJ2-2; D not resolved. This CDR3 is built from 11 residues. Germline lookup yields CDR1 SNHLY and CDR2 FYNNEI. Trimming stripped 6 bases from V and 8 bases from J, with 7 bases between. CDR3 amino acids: CASRDEGELFF. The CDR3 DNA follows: TGTGCCAGCAGAGACGAAGGGGAGCTGTTTTTT.

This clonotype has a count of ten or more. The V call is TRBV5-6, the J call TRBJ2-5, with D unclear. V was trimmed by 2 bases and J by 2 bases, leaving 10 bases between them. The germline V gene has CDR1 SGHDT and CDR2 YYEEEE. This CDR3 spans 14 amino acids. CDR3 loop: CASSFVGAQETQYF. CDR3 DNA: TGTGCCAGCAGCTTCGTCGGAGCACAAGAGACCCAGTACTTC.

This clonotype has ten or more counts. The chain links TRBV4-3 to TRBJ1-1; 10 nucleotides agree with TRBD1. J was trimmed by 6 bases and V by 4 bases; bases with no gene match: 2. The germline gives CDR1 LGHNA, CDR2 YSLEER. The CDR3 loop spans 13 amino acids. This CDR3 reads CASSPGQGAEAFF. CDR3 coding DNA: TGCGCCAGCAGCCCAGGACAGGGGGCTGAAGCTTTCTTT.

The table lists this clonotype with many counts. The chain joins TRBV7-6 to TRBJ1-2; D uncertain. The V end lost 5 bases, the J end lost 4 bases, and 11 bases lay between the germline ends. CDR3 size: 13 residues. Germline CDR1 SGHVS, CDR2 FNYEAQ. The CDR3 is CASSPTESYGYTF. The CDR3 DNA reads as TGTGCCAGCAGCCCTACAGAATCCTATGGCTACACCTTC. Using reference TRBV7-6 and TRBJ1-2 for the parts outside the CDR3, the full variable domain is GAGVSQSPRYKVTKRGQDVALRCDPISGHVSLYWYRQALGQGPEFLTYFNYEAQQDKSGLPNDRFSAERPEGSISTLTIQRTEQRDSAMYRCASSPTESYGYTFGSGTRLTVV.

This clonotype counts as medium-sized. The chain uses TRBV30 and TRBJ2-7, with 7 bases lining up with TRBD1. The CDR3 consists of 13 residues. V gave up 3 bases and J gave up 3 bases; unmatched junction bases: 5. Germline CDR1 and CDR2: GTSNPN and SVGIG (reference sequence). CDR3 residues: CAWRRQGSYEQYF. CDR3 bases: TGTGCCTGGAGGAGACAGGGAAGCTACGAGCAGTACTTC.

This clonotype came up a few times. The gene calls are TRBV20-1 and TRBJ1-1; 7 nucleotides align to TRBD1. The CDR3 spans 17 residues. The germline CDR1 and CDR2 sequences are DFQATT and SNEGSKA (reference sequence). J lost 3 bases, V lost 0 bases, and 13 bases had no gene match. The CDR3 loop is CSARDLDRIALDTEAFF. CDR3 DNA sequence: TGCAGTGCTAGAGATCTGGACAGGATAGCCCTCGACACTGAAGCTTTCTTT.

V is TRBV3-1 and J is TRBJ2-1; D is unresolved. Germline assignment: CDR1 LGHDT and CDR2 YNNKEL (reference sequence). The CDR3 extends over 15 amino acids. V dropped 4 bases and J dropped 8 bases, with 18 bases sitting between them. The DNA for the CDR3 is TGTGCCAGCAGCCCGCTTGGTAAGGTTTTGTATGAGCAGTTCTTC. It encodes CASSPLGKVLYEQFF.